Sequencing of this TCR beta chain was carried out in a study of T cell clonality in common variable immunodeficiency. Overall study results and limits: Fewer deletions and N-nucleotide insertions were reportedly seen in common variable immunodeficiency TCR beta sequences. CVID subjects had higher TCRbeta clonality than healthy controls, most marked in about a third. Compared with controls, CVID subjects had fewer shared TCRbeta clones.

At least ten counts were recorded for this clone. Antigen: not known. The read comes to an end 3 residues before the CDR3 does, leaving the germline J gene to fill in the end. CVID subjects were neither ill nor on immunomodulatory or immunosuppressive medication at sampling. V dropped 6 bases and J dropped 4; count of bases not matched to a gene: 4. The CDR3 length is 15 residues. The repertoire was sequenced with immunoSEQ multiplex PCR; TCRdb's copy has only in-frame clones and lacks some. The sample lists tens of thousands of clones, none appearing once, the ten largest making up approximately 7%. The TCR originated in a human donor with common variable immunodeficiency. The rearrangement joins TRBV12-3 or TRBV12-4 to TRBJ2-1, with 12 bases fitting TRBD2. The sample taken for sequencing was peripheral blood mononuclear cells. CDR3 loop: CASSLLAGGYNEQFF. Incomplete CDR3 DNA: TGTGCCAGCAGCCTACTAGCGGGAGGATACAATGAG.